The text below deals with one TCR beta chain. Germline loops: CDR1 LNHDA, CDR2 SQIVND (reference sequence). Trimming cost V 3 bases and J 0 bases, with 5 bases left between them. The CDR3 is 13 residues long. This sample is part of a study of blood T cell repertoires in COVID-19. Method: immunoSEQ multiplex PCR; TCRdb's copy keeps in-frame clones and lacks some. The sample holds 140,000 or so clones; around 82% are singletons and the top ten take 4.5% to 6%. The TCR sequence derives from a woman between 50 and 59 years old with acute or convalescent COVID-19. The V gene is TRBV19, the J gene TRBJ1-1; no clear D. The sequenced material came from peripheral blood. The CDR3 nucleotides read TGTGCCAGTAGTATCAGTCTGAACACTGAAGCTTTCTTT. Amino acids: CASSISLNTEAFF.